This record covers a single T cell receptor (beta chain). Its cognate antigen is unknown. Germline-derived CDR1 and CDR2 are SGHTA and FQGNSA. The trim removed 4 bases at V and 5 bases at J, leaving 8 bases unmatched. CDR3 size: 15 residues. This sample stems from a study of blood T cells in healthy people across ages. General observations from the study: No one knew whether donors had CMV, which possibly confounded expanded clonotype changes. Unsorted PBMCs prevented conclusive naive versus antigen-experienced comparison.

Next came a second PCR, run for roughly 7 to 12 cycles, which used a sample-barcoded 5' primer along with a J-beta primer mix. A 12-random-nucleotide template-switch adaptor tagged each cDNA molecule. TCRdb redid the calling of the 5' RACE reads with MiXCR, one entry per CDR3 protein. The sample holds 650,000 to 800,000 distinct CDR3 sequences, 44% seen once. Sequencing was performed on blood. The receptor was derived from a man aged 55 to 69 in good health. The V call is TRBV7-2, the J call TRBJ1-2; 9 nucleotides match TRBD1. The CDR3 reads CASSSPGQGGYGYTF. CDR3 DNA sequence: TGTGCCAGCAGCTCGCCGGGACAGGGAGGGTATGGCTACACCTTC.